This T cell receptor beta chain comes out of a study of identical twins. General study points: There is a chance that invariant MAIT and iNKT cells partially muddied zero-insertion analyses.

In the case of this clonotype: The antigen remains unidentified.

V dropped 4 bases and J dropped 5 bases, with 23 bases sitting between them. Looked up from germline, CDR1 is SGHNT and CDR2 is YENEEA. The CDR3 is 17 residues long. Every one of the donors was a healthy Caucasian. TCRdb itself ran the 5' RACE reads through MiXCR, one entry per CDR3 protein. Here the sample spans 500,000 to 700,000 distinct CDR3 sequences, roughly 7.1% being singletons. These data are also associated with another study on yellow fever vaccine responses in identical twins. That source adds: Vaccine-induced T cell responses in twins were reportedly observed to appear partly convergent, partly personalized.

The chain links TRBV11-3 to TRBJ2-5, with a tentative D call TRBD2 (6 bases). Specimen: PBMCs. The TCR sequence derives from a woman in her late teens or twenties in good health. CDR3 sequence: CASSSRPMGLVGETQYF. CDR3 bases: TGTGCCAGCAGCTCTCGCCCCATGGGACTGGTAGGGGAGACCCAGTACTTC.